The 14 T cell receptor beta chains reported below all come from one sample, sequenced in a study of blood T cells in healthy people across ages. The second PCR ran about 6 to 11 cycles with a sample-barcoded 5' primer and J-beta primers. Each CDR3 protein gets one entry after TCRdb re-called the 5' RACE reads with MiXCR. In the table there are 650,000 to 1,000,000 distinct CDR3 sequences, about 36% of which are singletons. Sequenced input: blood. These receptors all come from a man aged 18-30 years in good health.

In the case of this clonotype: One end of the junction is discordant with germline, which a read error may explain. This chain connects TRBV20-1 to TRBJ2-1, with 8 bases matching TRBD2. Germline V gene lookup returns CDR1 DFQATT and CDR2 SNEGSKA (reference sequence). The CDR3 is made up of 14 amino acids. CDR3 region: CNATDTGGRNEQFF. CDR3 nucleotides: TGCAATGCTACAGATACGGGGGGGCGCAATGAGCAGTTCTTC.

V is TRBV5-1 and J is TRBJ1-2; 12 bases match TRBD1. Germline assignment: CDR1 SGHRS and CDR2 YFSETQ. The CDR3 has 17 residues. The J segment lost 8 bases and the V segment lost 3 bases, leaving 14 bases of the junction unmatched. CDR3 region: CASSSVSGTGGANGYTF. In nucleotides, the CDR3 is TGCGCCAGCAGCTCTGTGTCCGGGACAGGGGGCGCGAACGGCTACACCTTC.

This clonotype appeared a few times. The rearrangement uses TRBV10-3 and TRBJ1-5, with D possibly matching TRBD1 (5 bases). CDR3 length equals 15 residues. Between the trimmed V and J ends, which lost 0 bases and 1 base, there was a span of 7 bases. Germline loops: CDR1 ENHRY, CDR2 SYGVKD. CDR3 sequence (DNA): TGTGCCATCAGTGAGTCGGGGCAGAGCAATCAGCCCCAGCATTTT. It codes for CAISESGQSNQPQHF.

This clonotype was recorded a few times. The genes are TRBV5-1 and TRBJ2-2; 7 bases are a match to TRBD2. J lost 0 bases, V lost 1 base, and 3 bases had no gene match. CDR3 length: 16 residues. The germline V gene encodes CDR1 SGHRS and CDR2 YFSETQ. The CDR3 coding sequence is TGCGCCAGCAGCTTGAGCGGGGCCCCGAACACCGGGGAGCTGTTTTTT. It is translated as CASSLSGAPNTGELFF.

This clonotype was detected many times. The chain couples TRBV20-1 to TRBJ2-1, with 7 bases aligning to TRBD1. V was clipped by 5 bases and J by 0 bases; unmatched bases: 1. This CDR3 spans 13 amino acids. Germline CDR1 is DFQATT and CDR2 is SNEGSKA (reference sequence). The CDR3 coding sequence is TGCAGTGCTGGACAGGTCTCCTACAATGAGCAGTTCTTC. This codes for CSAGQVSYNEQFF.

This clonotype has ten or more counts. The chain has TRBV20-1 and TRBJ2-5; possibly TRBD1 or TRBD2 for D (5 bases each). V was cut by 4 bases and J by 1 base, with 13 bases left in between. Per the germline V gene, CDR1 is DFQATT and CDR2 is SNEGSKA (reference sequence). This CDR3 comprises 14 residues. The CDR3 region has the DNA TGCAGTGCTAACCACCGGGACGTCCAAGAGACCCAGTACTTC. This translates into CSANHRDVQETQYF.

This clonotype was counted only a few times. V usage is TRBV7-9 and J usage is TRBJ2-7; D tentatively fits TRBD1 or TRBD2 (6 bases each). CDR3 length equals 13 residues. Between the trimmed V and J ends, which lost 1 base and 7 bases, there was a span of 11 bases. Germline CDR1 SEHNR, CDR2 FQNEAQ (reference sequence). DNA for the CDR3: TGTGCCAGCAGCTTAGTGCGGGACAATGAGCAGTACTTC. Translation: CASSLVRDNEQYF.

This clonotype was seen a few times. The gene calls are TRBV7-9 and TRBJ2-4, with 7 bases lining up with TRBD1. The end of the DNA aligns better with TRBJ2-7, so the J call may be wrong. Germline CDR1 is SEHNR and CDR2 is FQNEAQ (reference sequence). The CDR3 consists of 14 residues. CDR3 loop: CASSVDRASYEQYF. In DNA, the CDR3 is TGTGCCAGCAGCGTAGACAGGGCGTCCTACGAGCAGTACTTC.

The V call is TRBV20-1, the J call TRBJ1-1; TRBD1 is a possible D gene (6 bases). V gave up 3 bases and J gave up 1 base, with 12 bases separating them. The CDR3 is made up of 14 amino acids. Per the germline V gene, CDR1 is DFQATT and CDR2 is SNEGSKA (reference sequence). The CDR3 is CSASAQGWNTEAFF. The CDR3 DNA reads TGCAGTGCTAGTGCGCAGGGGTGGAACACTGAAGCTTTCTTT.

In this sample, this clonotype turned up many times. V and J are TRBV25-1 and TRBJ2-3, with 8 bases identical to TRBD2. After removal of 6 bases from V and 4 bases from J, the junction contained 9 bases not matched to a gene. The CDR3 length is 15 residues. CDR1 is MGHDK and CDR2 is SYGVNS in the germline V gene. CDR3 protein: CASSLLRGGADTQYF. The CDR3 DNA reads TGTGCCAGCAGCTTACTCCGGGGGGGGGCAGATACGCAGTATTTT.

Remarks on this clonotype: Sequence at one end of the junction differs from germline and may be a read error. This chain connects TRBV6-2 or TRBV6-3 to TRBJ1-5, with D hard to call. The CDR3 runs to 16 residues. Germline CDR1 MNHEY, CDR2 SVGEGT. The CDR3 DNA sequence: TGTGCCGGCAGTTACCCCCGTCCGTTGGGCAATCAGCCCCAGCATTTT. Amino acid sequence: CAGSYPRPLGNQPQHF.

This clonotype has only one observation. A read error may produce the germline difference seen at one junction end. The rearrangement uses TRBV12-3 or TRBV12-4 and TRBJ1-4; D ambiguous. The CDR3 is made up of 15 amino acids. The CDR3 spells CASGLRGSWSEKLFF. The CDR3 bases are TGTGCCAGCGGTTTAAGAGGAAGCTGGAGTGAAAAACTGTTTTTT.

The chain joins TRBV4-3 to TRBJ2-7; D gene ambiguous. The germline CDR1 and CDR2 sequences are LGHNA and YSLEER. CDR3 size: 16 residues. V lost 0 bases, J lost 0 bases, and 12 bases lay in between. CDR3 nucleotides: TGCGCCAGCAGCCAAGATCTGGCGCTTCCCTCCTACGAGCAGTACTTC. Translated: CASSQDLALPSYEQYF.

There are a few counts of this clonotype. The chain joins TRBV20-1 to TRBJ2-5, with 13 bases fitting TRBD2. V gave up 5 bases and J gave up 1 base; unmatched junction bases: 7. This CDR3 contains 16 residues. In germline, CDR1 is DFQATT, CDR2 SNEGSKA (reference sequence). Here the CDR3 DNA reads TGCAGTGCTCTCTGGACTAGCGGGGGTTTCCAAGAGACCCAGTACTTC. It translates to CSALWTSGGFQETQYF.